The next 21 T cell receptor beta chains were all read from a single sample in a study of blood T cell repertoires in COVID-19. This table comes from immunoSEQ multiplex PCR, and its TCRdb copy is limited to in-frame clones, with some not included. In the table there are approximately 220,000 clones, roughly 84% of which are singletons. Sample: peripheral blood. These receptors were obtained from a woman younger than 45 who had recovered from COVID-19.

The rearrangement links TRBV5-1 to TRBJ2-7, with D unresolved. V lost 2 bases and J 5 bases, leaving 5 bases between the germline ends. The germline V gene has CDR1 SGHRS and CDR2 YFSETQ. The CDR3 is 11 amino acids. CDR3 bases: TGCGCCAGCAGCTTTTCCGACGAGCAGTACTTC. Amino acid sequence: CASSFSDEQYF.

The rearrangement joins TRBV6-1 to TRBJ2-1; 8 positions agree with TRBD1. Losses at the gene ends were 0 bases for V and 4 bases for J; bases not matched to a gene: 2. This CDR3 is built from 15 residues. Germline CDR1 is MNHNS and CDR2 is SASEGT. The CDR3 DNA is TGTGCCAGCAGTGAAGCTGGGACAGGATACAATGAGCAGTTCTTC. This encodes CASSEAGTGYNEQFF.

V is TRBV28 and J is TRBJ1-1, with no clear D. CDR3 size: 13 residues. Trimming took off 3 bases at V and 7 bases at J, with 12 bases between the two ends. CDR1 is MDHEN, CDR2 SYDVKM, per germline. The CDR3 region is CASSLMIRVEAFF. CDR3 coding DNA: TGTGCCAGCAGTTTGATGATTCGAGTTGAAGCTTTCTTT.

V and J are TRBV2 and TRBJ2-7; 9 positions agree with TRBD2. The germline V gene has CDR1 SNHLY and CDR2 FYNNEI. The CDR3 spans 15 residues. V lost 7 bases and J lost 0; bases outside the gene matches: 7. This CDR3 is CASTLLAGISYEQYF. In DNA form, the CDR3 reads TGTGCCAGCACACTGCTAGCGGGGATCTCCTACGAGCAGTACTTC.

This chain joins TRBV12-5 and TRBJ2-1; TRBD2 matches at 7 bases. This CDR3 spans 13 amino acids. V lost 5 bases, J lost 5 bases, and 3 bases stayed unmatched. Germline V gene data show CDR1 as LGHNT and CDR2 as FRNRAP. CDR3 amino acids: CASGGSGNNEQFF. As DNA, the CDR3 is TGTGCTAGTGGTGGAAGCGGGAACAATGAGCAGTTCTTC.

Only a few counts were recorded for this clone. The chain carries TRBV9 and TRBJ2-2, with 7 bases matching TRBD1. J lost 4 bases, V lost 0 bases, and 6 bases had no gene match. This CDR3 comprises 16 residues. The germline CDR1 and CDR2 sequences are SGDLS and YYNGEE. CDR3 loop: CASSVVGTAITGELFF. As DNA, the CDR3 is TGTGCCAGCAGCGTAGTAGGGACAGCAATCACCGGGGAGCTGTTTTTT.

The chain employs TRBV3-1 (or the pseudogene TRBV3-2) and TRBJ1-1; tentative D call: TRBD1 (5 bases). V was clipped by 7 bases and J by 1 base, with 13 bases between them. Germline V lookup: CDR1 LGHDT, CDR2 YNNKEL (reference sequence). The CDR3 runs 14 residues. For the CDR3, the DNA is TGTGCCAGCAACCCGGGGGGAACGAACACTGAAGCTTTCTTT. It encodes CASNPGGTNTEAFF.

This chain connects TRBV10-3 to TRBJ1-4; 7 nucleotides align to TRBD1. The CDR3 runs 15 residues. Germline V gene sequence: CDR1 ENHRY, CDR2 SYGVKD. Losses at the gene ends were 3 bases for V and 8 bases for J; bases not matched to a gene: 9. As DNA, the CDR3 is TGTGCCATCAGTGAATCTGGGCAGGGGGTGGAAAAACTGTTTTTT. Amino acid sequence: CAISESGQGVEKLFF.

The V call is TRBV25-1, the J call TRBJ2-2; a possible D gene is TRBD2 (6 bases). Trimming stripped 0 bases from V and 2 bases from J, with 10 bases between. The CDR3 totals 16 residues. Germline V gene data show CDR1 as MGHDK and CDR2 as SYGVNS. The CDR3, as DNA: TGTGCCAGCAGTGAATACGGGCGGGGTAACACCGGGGAGCTGTTTTTT. It encodes CASSEYGRGNTGELFF.

This chain connects TRBV2 to TRBJ1-2; possibly TRBD1 for D (5 bases). This CDR3 is built from 12 residues. The germline V and J ends were trimmed by 4 bases and 8 bases, with 11 bases remaining between them. CDR1 and CDR2 from the germline V gene are SNHLY and FYNNEI. As DNA, the CDR3 is TGTGCCAGCAGTGGTCCAGGGAAAGGCTACACCTTC. Its protein is CASSGPGKGYTF.

The V gene is TRBV5-1, the J gene TRBJ1-1, with a possible D match to TRBD1 (6 bases). The CDR3 is made up of 14 amino acids. Germline values: CDR1 SGHRS, CDR2 YFSETQ. Between the trimmed V and J ends, which lost 6 bases and 4 bases, there was a span of 16 bases. In DNA form, the CDR3 reads TGCGCCAGCAAGCAGGGACACTACTCCACTGAAGCTTTCTTT. This translates into CASKQGHYSTEAFF.

The rearrangement joins TRBV5-1 to TRBJ2-1, with a weak D call TRBD2 (5 bases). The CDR3 has 15 amino acids. V was shortened by 5 bases and J by 4 bases, with 16 bases between the two germline ends. Germline CDR1 SGHRS, CDR2 YFSETQ. This CDR3 is CASRPVGSGYNEQFF. Here the CDR3 DNA reads TGCGCCAGCAGACCAGTTGGGTCGGGGTACAATGAGCAGTTCTTC. The full variable domain, in which reference TRBV5-1 and TRBJ2-1 provide the parts outside the CDR3, is KAGVTQTPRYLIKTRGQQVTLSCSPISGHRSVSWYQQTPGQGLQFLFEYFSETQRNKGNFPGRFSGRQFSNSRSEMNVSTLELGDSALYLCASRPVGSGYNEQFFGPGTRLTVL.

J is TRBJ2-1 and V is TRBV28; perhaps TRBD2 as D (6 bases). Per germline, CDR1 MDHEN and CDR2 SYDVKM. This CDR3 region has 15 residues. With 3 bases removed from V and 7 bases from J, the gap between germline ends came to 16 bases. The DNA of the CDR3 is TGTGCCAGCAGTTTTCGAGCGGGCAGTCTAAATGAGCAGTTCTTC. It yields the protein CASSFRAGSLNEQFF.

The CDR3 sequence: CASSQGGGGYTIYF. The DNA for the CDR3 is TGCGCCAGCAGCCAGGGGGGGGGCGGGTACACCATATATTTT. The chain has TRBV4-1 and TRBJ1-3; possible D gene TRBD1, 6 bases. Trimming left V 3 bases short and J 8 bases short, with 14 bases between. The CDR3 is 14 amino acids. The V gene's germline CDR1 is MGHRA and CDR2 YSYEKL.

Regarding this clone: Other DNA sequences within the sample encode an identical CDR3. The chain couples TRBV2 to TRBJ2-3, with D tentatively TRBD2 (6 bases). Germline CDR1 and CDR2: SNHLY and FYNNEI. V dropped 3 bases and J dropped 3 bases, with 13 bases sitting between them. This CDR3 comprises 15 residues. CDR3 protein: CASSDSGVGTDTQYF. CDR3 in DNA: TGTGCCAGCAGTGATAGCGGAGTAGGAACAGATACGCAGTATTTT.

Written as DNA, the CDR3 is TGTGCCAGCAAATGGACAGGAGATAATTCACCCCTCCACTTT. It codes for CASKWTGDNSPLHF. This chain connects TRBV6-6 to TRBJ1-6; 7 positions match TRBD1. Germline values: CDR1 MNHNY, CDR2 SVGAGI (reference sequence). The CDR3 extends over 14 amino acids. V was pared by 7 bases and J by 5 bases, with 5 bases of the junction left unmatched.

The rearrangement uses TRBV10-3 and TRBJ1-2; D is undetermined. V dropped 7 bases and J dropped 4 bases, with 16 bases sitting between them. The CDR3 consists of 14 residues. The germline V gene has CDR1 ENHRY and CDR2 SYGVKD. This CDR3 reads CAIKHQEGSYGYTF. Written as DNA, the CDR3 is TGTGCCATCAAACATCAGGAGGGTAGCTATGGCTACACCTTC.

The chain uses TRBV28 and TRBJ1-2; tentatively, D is TRBD1 (6 bases). Trimming removed 7 bases from V and 2 bases from J, with 14 bases in between. Germline V CDR1 and CDR2: MDHEN, SYDVKM. The CDR3 is 14 residues long. CDR3 sequence: CASISGGRNYGYTF. The CDR3 region has the DNA TGTGCCAGCATCTCGGGGGGGCGAAACTATGGCTACACCTTC.

This clone has only one observation. The chain uses TRBV19 and TRBJ1-2; TRBD1 aligns across 7 bases. Germline V gene data show CDR1 as LNHDA and CDR2 as SQIVND (reference sequence). J was trimmed by 4 bases and V by 3 bases; bases with no gene match: 5. CDR3 length: 14 residues. CDR3 coding DNA: TGTGCCAGTAGTATGGAGGGGGCTGTCTATGGCTACACCTTC. It encodes CASSMEGAVYGYTF.

The CDR3 protein is CASSTGTSGSSVQFF. In nucleotides, the CDR3 is TGTGCCAGCTCAACAGGGACTAGCGGGAGTTCAGTGCAGTTCTTC. The chain uses TRBV18 and TRBJ2-1, with TRBD2 identical over 14 bases. The germline V gene encodes CDR1 KGHSH and CDR2 LQKENI. Losses at the gene ends were 5 bases for V and 12 bases for J; bases not matched to a gene: 9. The CDR3 is 15 amino acids.

This clone was seen once. V and J are TRBV28 and TRBJ2-3, with D possibly being TRBD2 (5 bases). The CDR3 consists of 12 residues. From germline, CDR1 is MDHEN and CDR2 SYDVKM. The V end was cut by 6 bases, the J end by 3 bases, with 7 bases between. Here the CDR3 DNA reads TGTGCCAGCAGGGAGGAGACAGATACGCAGTATTTT. Translation: CASREETDTQYF.